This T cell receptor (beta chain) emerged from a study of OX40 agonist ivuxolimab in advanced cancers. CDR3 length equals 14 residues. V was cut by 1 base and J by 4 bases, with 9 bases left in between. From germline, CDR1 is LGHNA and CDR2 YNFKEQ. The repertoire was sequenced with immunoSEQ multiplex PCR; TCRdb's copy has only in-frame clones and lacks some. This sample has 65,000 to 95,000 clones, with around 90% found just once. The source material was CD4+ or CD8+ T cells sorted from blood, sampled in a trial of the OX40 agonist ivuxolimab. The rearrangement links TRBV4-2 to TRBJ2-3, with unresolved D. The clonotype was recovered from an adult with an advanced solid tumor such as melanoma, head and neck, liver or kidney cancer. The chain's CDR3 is CASSQVERPDTQYF. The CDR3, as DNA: TGTGCCAGCAGCCAAGTAGAGAGGCCAGATACGCAGTATTTT.